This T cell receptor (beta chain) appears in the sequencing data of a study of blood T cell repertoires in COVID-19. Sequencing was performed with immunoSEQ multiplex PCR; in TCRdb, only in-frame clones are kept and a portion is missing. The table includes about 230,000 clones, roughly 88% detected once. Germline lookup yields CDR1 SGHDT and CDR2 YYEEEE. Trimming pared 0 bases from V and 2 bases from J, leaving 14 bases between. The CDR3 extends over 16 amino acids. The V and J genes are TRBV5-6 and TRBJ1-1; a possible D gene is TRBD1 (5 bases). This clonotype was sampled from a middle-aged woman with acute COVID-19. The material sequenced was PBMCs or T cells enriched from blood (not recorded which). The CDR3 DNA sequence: TGTGCCAGCAGCTTGGTCTCGGGACTACGAAACACTGAAGCTTTCTTT. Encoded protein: CASSLVSGLRNTEAFF.